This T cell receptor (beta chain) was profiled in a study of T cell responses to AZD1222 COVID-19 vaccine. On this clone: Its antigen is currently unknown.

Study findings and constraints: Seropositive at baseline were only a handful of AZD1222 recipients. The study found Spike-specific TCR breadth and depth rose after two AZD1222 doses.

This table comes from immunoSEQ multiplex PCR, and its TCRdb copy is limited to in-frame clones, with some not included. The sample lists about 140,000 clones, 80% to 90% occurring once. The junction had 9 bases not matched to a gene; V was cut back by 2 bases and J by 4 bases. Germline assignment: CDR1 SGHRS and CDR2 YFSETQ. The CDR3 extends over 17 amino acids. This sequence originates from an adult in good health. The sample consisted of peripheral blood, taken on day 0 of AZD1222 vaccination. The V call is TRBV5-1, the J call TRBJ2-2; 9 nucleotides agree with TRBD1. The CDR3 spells CASSFLQGARGTGELFF. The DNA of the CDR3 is TGCGCCAGCAGCTTTTTACAGGGGGCGCGCGGCACCGGGGAGCTGTTTTTT.